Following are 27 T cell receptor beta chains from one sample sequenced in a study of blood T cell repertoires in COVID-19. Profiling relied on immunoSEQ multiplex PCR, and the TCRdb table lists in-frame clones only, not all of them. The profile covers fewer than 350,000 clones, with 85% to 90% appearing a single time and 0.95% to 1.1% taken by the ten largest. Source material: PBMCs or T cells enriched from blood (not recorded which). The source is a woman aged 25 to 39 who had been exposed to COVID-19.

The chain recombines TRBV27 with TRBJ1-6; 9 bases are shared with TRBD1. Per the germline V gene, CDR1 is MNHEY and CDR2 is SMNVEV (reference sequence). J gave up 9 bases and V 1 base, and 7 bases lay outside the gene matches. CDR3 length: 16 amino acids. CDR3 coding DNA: TGTGCCAGCAGTTTATTCCGGGACAGGGATATTTCACCCCTCCACTTT. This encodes CASSLFRDRDISPLHF.

The CDR3 loop is CATSAYATGSGANVLTF. The CDR3 DNA sequence: TGTGCCACCAGCGCCTATGCAACAGGGTCTGGGGCCAACGTCCTGACTTTC. This chain connects TRBV15 to TRBJ2-6; weak D call: TRBD1 (6 bases). CDR3 size: 17 residues. V was clipped by 5 bases and J by 1 base, with 15 bases between them. Germline CDR1 and CDR2: LNHNV and YYDKDF (reference sequence). The entire variable domain, with the rest obtained from reference TRBV15 and TRBJ2-6, is as follows: DAMVIQNPRYQVTQFGKPVTLSCSQTLNHNVMYWYQQKSSQAPKLLFHYYDKDFNNEADTPDNFQSRRPNTSFCFLDIRSPGLGDTAMYLCATSAYATGSGANVLTFGAGSRLTVL.

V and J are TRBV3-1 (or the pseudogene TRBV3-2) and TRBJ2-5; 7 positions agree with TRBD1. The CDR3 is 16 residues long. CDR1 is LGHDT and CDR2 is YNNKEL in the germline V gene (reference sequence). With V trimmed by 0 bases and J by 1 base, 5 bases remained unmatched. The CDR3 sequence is CASSQDLSGGQETQYF. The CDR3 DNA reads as TGTGCCAGCAGCCAAGATCTGTCAGGGGGCCAAGAGACCCAGTACTTC.

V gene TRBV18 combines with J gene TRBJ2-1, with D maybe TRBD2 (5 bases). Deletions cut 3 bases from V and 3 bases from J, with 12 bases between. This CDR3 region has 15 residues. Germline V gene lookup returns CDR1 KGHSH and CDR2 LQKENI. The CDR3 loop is CASSPSDSLYNEQFF. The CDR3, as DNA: TGTGCCAGCTCACCTTCGGACTCGCTCTACAATGAGCAGTTCTTC.

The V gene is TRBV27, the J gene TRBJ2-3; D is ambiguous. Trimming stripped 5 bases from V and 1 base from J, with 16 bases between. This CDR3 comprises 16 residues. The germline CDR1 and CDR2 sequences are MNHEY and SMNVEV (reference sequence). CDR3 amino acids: CASSPRLFGGTDTQYF. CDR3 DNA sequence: TGTGCCAGCAGTCCCAGACTCTTTGGAGGCACAGATACGCAGTATTTT.

The CDR3 spells CASSEAGLGRTGINQPQHF. CDR3 nucleotide sequence: TGTGCCAGCAGTGAAGCTGGGTTAGGGCGGACAGGGATCAATCAGCCCCAGCATTTT. This chain uses TRBV6-1 with TRBJ1-5; 8 bases fit TRBD1. Trimming cost V 0 bases and J 3 bases; bases outside gene matches: 13. The CDR3 runs 19 residues. Looked up from germline, CDR1 is MNHNS and CDR2 is SASEGT.

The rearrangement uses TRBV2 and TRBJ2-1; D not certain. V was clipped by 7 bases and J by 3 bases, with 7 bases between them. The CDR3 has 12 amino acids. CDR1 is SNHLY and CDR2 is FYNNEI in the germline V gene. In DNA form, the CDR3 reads TGTGCCAGCAACGACAACTACAATGAGCAGTTCTTC. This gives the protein CASNDNYNEQFF.

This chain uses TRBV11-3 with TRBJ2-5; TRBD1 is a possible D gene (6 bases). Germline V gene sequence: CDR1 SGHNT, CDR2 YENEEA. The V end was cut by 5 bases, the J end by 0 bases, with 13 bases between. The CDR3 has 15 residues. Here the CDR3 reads CASSAYRDHQETQYF. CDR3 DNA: TGTGCCAGCAGCGCTTACAGGGACCACCAAGAGACCCAGTACTTC.

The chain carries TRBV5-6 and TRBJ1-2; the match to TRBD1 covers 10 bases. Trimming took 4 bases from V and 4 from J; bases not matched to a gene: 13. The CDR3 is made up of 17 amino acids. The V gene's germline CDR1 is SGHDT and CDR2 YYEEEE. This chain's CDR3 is CASSTIPGTGDFYGYTF. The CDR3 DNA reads TGTGCCAGCAGCACCATTCCCGGGACAGGGGATTTCTATGGCTACACCTTC.

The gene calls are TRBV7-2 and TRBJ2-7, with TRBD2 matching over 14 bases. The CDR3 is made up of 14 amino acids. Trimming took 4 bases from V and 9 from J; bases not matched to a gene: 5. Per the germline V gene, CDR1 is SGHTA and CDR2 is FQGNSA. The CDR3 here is CASSSGLAGAGQYF. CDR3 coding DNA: TGTGCCAGCAGCTCGGGACTAGCGGGAGCGGGGCAGTACTTC.

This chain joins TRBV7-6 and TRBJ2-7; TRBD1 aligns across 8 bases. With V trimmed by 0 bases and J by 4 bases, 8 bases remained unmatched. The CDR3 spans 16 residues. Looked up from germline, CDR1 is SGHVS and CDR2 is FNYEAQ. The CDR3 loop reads CASSLAGRGPRYEQYF. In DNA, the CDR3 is TGTGCCAGCAGCTTAGCCGGCAGGGGGCCCAGGTACGAGCAGTACTTC.

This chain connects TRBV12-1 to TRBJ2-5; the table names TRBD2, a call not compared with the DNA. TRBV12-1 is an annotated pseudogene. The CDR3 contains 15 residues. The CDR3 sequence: CASSFGTVPQETQYF. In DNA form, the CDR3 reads TGTGCCAGCAGCTTTGGGACTGTACCCCAAGAGACCCAGTACTTC.

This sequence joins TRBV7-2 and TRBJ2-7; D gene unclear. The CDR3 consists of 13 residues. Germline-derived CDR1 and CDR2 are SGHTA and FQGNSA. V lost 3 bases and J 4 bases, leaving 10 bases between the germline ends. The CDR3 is CASSLVLLYEQYF. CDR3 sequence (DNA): TGTGCCAGCAGCTTGGTCCTACTTTACGAGCAGTACTTC.

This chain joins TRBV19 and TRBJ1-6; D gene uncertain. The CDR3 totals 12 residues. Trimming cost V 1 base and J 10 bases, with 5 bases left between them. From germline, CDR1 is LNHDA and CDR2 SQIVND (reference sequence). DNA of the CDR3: TGTGCCAGTAGTATAGGCGAGTCACCCCTCCACTTT. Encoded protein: CASSIGESPLHF.

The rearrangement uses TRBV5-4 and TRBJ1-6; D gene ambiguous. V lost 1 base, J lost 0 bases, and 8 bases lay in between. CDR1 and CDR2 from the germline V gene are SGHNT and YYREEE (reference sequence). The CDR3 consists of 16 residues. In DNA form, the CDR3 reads TGTGCCAGCAGCTTGAGCCCGAGCTCCTATAATTCACCCCTCCACTTT. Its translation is CASSLSPSSYNSPLHF.

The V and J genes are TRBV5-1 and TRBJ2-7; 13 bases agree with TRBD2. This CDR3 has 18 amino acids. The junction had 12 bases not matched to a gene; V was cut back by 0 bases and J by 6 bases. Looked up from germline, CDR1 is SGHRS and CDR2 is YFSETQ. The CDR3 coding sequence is TGCGCCAGCAGCTTGGGCTCCTCCGGACTAGCGGGAGTAGGCGAGCAGTACTTC. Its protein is CASSLGSSGLAGVGEQYF.

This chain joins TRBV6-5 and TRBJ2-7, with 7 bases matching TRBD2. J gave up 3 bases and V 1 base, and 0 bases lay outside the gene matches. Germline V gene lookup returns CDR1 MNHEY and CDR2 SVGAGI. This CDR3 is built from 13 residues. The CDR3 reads CASSYWGGYEQYF. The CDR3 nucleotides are TGTGCCAGCAGTTACTGGGGGGGCTACGAGCAGTACTTC.

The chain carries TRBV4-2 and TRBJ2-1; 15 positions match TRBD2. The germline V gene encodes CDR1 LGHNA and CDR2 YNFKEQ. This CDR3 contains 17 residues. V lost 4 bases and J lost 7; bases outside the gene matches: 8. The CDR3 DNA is TGTGCCAGCAGCCGAGGACTAGCGGGAGGGCCGGGGAATGAGCAGTTCTTC. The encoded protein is CASSRGLAGGPGNEQFF.

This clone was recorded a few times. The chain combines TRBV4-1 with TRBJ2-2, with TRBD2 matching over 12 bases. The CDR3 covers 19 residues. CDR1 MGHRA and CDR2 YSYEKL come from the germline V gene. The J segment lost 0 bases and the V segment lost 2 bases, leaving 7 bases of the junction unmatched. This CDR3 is CASSQNEGLAGANTGELFF. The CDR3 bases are TGCGCCAGCAGCCAAAATGAGGGACTAGCGGGCGCGAACACCGGGGAGCTGTTTTTT.

The CDR3 nucleotides read TGTGCCAGCAGCGTATTTGACAGGGGTCCGGGAAACACCATATATTTT. It codes for CASSVFDRGPGNTIYF. V usage is TRBV9 and J usage is TRBJ1-3; 8 nucleotides match TRBD1. Looked up from germline, CDR1 is SGDLS and CDR2 is YYNGEE. The CDR3 extends over 16 amino acids. Trimming removed 1 base from V and 4 bases from J; junction bases left unmatched: 7.

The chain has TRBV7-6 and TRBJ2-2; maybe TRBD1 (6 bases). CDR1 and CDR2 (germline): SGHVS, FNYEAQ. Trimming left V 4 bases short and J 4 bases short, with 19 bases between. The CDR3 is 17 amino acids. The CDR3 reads CASSSLPGQTSTGELFF. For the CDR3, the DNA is TGTGCCAGCAGCTCCCTACCGGGACAAACATCCACCGGGGAGCTGTTTTTT.

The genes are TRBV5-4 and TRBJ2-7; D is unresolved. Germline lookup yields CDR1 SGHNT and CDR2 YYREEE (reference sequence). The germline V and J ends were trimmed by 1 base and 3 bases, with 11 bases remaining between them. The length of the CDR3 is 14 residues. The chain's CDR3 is CASSLSLVYYEQYF. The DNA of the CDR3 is TGTGCCAGCAGCTTGTCGCTAGTTTACTACGAGCAGTACTTC.

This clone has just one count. For the CDR3, the DNA is TGTGCCAGCAGCTTCCCCATCCCGGGACAGGGGACTAACTATGGCTACACCTTC. Its protein product is CASSFPIPGQGTNYGYTF. The rearrangement joins TRBV7-9 to TRBJ1-2, with TRBD1 matching 10 bases. J gave up 0 bases and V 3 bases, and 10 bases lay outside the gene matches. The germline gives CDR1 SEHNR, CDR2 FQNEAQ (reference sequence). The CDR3 extends over 18 amino acids.

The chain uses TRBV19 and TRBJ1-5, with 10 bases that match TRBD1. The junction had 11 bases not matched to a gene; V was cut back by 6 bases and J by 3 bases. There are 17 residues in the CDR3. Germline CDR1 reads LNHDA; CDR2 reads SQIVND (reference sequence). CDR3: CASRTDSGQGFNQPQHF. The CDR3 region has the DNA TGTGCCAGTAGGACCGATTCGGGACAGGGGTTCAATCAGCCCCAGCATTTT.

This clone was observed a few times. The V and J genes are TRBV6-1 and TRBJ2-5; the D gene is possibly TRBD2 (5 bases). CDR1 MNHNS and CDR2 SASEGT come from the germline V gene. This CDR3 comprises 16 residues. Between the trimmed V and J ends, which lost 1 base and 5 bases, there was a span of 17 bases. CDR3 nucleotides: TGTGCCAGCAGTGAAGGGAACAGTCCTAGCAGGGAGACCCAGTACTTC. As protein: CASSEGNSPSRETQYF.

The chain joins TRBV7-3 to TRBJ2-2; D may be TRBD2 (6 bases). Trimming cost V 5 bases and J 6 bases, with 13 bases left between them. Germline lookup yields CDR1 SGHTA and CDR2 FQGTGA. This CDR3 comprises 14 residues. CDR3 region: CASSPLLAPGELFF. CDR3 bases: TGTGCCAGCAGCCCCCTACTAGCCCCCGGGGAGCTGTTTTTT.

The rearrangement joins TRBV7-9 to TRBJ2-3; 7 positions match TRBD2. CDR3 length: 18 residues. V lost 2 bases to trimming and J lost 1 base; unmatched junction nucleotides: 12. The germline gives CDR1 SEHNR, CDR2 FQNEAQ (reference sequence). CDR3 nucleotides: TGTGCCAGCAGCTTATCTCTTCCCAAGCTAGCGGGCACAGATACGCAGTATTTT. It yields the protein CASSLSLPKLAGTDTQYF.